These 5 T cell receptor beta chains were sequenced from one sample in a study of CD8 T cells in ankylosing spondylitis. TCRdb re-called the 5' RACE reads with MiXCR, one entry per CDR3 protein. Of fewer than 200,000 distinct CDR3 sequences listed, about 20% were seen once; the top ten hold approximately 4%. Sequencing was performed on blood, either unsorted or a sorted T cell fraction (not recorded which). The receptor set was obtained from a male donor under 35 with ankylosing spondylitis or in good health (not recorded which).

There are many counts of this clonotype. The chain couples TRBV5-6 to TRBJ2-7; 11 bases map to TRBD2. The CDR3 is 15 amino acids. Germline lookup yields CDR1 SGHDT and CDR2 YYEEEE. The J segment lost 3 bases and the V segment lost 3 bases, leaving 5 bases of the junction unmatched. The CDR3 DNA follows: TGTGCCAGCAGCTCTCCGGGACTAGCGGACTACGAGCAGTACGTC. It encodes CASSSPGLADYEQYV.

This clonotype was seen many times. CDR3 sequence: CASSLQLGYEQYF. The CDR3 DNA follows: TGTGCCAGCAGTCTTCAGTTGGGGTACGAGCAGTACTTC. The chain uses TRBV12-3 or TRBV12-4 and TRBJ2-7, with D hard to call. This CDR3 has 13 amino acids. The V end lost 5 bases, the J end lost 4 bases, and 12 bases lay between the germline ends.

This clonotype has at least ten counts. This rearrangement joins TRBV6-1 to TRBJ1-5; 7 nucleotides match TRBD1. J gave up 0 bases and V 8 bases, and 10 bases lay outside the gene matches. CDR1 is MNHNS, CDR2 SASEGT, per germline. The CDR3 sequence is 16 residues long. The CDR3 sequence is CASGNRGIYSNQPQHF. CDR3 in DNA: TGTGCCAGCGGTAACAGGGGAATCTATAGCAATCAGCCCCAGCATTTT.

At least ten counts were recorded for this clonotype. The rearrangement joins TRBV29-1 to TRBJ2-7, with a weak D call TRBD1 (5 bases). V lost 3 bases to trimming and J lost 11 bases, with 11 bases between them. Germline assignment: CDR1 SQVTM and CDR2 ANQGSEA. The CDR3 contains 10 residues. The CDR3 spells CSVEQGTEYF. The DNA for the CDR3 is TGCAGCGTTGAGCAGGGAACTGAGTACTTC.

In its sample, this clonotype was seen many times. The genes are TRBV7-2 and TRBJ2-2; possible D gene TRBD1, 6 bases. Deletions cut 6 bases from V and 7 bases from J, with 18 bases between. The germline V gene encodes CDR1 SGHTA and CDR2 FQGNSA. The CDR3 is 15 amino acids. CDR3 bases: TGTGCCAGCAGTCCGATCCCTAGGGGACACGGGGAGCTGTTTTTT. This translates into CASSPIPRGHGELFF.